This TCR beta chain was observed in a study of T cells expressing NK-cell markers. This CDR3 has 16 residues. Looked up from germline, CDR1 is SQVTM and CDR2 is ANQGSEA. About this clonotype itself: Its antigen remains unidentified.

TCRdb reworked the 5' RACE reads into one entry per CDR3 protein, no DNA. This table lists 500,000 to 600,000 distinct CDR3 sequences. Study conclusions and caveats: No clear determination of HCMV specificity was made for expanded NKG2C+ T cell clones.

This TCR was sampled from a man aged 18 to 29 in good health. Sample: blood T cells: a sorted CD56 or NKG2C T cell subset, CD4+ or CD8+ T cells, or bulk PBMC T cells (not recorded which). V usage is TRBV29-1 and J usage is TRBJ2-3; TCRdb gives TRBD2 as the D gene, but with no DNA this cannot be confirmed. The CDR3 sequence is CSVEKLAGRGVDTQYF.